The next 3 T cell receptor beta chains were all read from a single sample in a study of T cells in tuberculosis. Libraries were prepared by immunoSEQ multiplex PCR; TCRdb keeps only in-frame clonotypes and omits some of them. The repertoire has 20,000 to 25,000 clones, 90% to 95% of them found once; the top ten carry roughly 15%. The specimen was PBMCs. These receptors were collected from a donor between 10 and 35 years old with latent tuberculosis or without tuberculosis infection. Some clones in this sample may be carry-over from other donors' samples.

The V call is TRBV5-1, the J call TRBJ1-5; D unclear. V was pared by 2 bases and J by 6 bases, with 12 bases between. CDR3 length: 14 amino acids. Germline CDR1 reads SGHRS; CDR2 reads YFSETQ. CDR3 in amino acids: CASSLEDVGQPQHF. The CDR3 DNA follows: TGCGCCAGCAGCTTAGAAGATGTCGGTCAGCCCCAGCATTTT.

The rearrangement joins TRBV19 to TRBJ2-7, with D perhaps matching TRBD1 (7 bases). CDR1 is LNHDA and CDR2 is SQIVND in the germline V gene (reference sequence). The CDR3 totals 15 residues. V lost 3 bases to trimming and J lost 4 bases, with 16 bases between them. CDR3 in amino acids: CASSIQGEAKYEQYF. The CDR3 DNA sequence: TGTGCCAGTAGTATTCAGGGGGAGGCGAAATACGAGCAGTACTTC.

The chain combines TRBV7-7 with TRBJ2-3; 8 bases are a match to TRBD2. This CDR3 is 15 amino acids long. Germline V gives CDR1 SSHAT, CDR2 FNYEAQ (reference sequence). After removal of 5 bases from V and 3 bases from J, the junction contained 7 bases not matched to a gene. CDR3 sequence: CASSLTGLETDTQYF. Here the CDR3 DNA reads TGTGCCAGCAGCCTGACGGGACTAGAAACAGATACGCAGTATTTT.